The clone carrying this TCR beta chain has only one observation. The antigen is unknown. The same CDR3 can be traced to other DNA sequences in this sample. Trimming removed 4 bases at V and 5 bases at J, with 5 bases between. This CDR3 spans 10 amino acids. Germline V gene sequence: CDR1 SQVTM, CDR2 ANQGSEA. This sample stems from a study of shared clonotypes between healthy human individuals. An even split of each subset's genomic DNA across several immunoSEQ plates was performed. Data came from immunoSEQ multiplex PCR; TCRdb stores just in-frame clones and leaves some out. The sample includes roughly 1,500,000 clones, just under 99% seen only once; the top ten take approximately 0.4%. Notes on the study in general: Naive subsets tended to show greater estimated richness than memory subsets.

Source material: naive CD4+ T cells sorted from blood. Stated subset: CD45RA+ positively selected. The receptor comes from a man aged 25-45 years in good health. The chain is built from TRBV29-1 and TRBJ1-1; D is uncertain. The CDR3 reads CSVVGTEAFF. Here the CDR3 DNA reads TGCAGCGTTGTGGGGACTGAAGCTTTCTTT.